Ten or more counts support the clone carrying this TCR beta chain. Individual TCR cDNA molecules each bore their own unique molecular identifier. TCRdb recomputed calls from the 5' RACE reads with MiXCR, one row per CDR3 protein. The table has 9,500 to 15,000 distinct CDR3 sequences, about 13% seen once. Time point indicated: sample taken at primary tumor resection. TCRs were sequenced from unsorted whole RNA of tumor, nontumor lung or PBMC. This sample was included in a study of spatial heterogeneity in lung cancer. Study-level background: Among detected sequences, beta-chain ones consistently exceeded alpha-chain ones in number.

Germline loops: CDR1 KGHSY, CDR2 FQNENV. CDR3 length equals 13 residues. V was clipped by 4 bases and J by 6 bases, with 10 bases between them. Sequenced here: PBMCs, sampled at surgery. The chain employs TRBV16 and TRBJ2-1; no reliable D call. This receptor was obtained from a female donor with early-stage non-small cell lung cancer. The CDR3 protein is CASSRGQPNEQFF. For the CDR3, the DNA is TGTGCCAGCAGCCGTGGGCAGCCCAATGAGCAGTTCTTC.